This record concerns one TCR beta chain sequence. Antigen: not known. The data derive from a study of cytomegalovirus exposure and HLA in healthy donors. The study's findings and limits: The study designated 164 TCR beta chains cytomegalovirus-associated.

60 Vbeta and 13 Jbeta primers were used in PCR. Assay used: immunoSEQ multiplex PCR; TCRdb lists only in-frame clones, some missing. The repertoire has about 180,000 clones, roughly 77% of them found once; the top ten carry about 2.1%. V lost 6 bases and J 0 bases, leaving 16 bases between the germline ends. This CDR3 contains 16 residues. Looked up from germline, CDR1 is MNHNY and CDR2 is SVGAGI (reference sequence). This rearrangement joins TRBV6-6 to TRBJ2-3; D remains ambiguous. This TCR came from a woman in her thirties in good health and CMV-seronegative. The sequencing input was PBMCs. CDR3 in amino acids: CASSESGRISTDTQYF. CDR3 nucleotide sequence: TGTGCCAGCAGCGAGAGTGGCAGGATAAGCACAGATACGCAGTATTTT.